What follows are 30 T cell receptor beta chains derived from one specimen sequenced in a study of cytomegalovirus exposure and HLA in healthy donors. Measured with immunoSEQ multiplex PCR; TCRdb has only the in-frame clones, and not every one. Of 100,000 to 120,000 clones listed, approximately 89% are singletons. Sequenced sample: PBMCs. The receptors shown here come from a woman between 18 and 29 years old in good health and CMV-seronegative.

The chain recombines TRBV9 with TRBJ2-5; the match to TRBD1 covers 8 bases. The J segment lost 5 bases and the V segment lost 3 bases, leaving 9 bases of the junction unmatched. CDR3 length: 15 amino acids. In germline, CDR1 is SGDLS, CDR2 YYNGEE. The CDR3 bases are TGTGCCAGCAGCGCCGACAGGGGTAGGTCGGAGACCCAGTACTTC. Its protein product is CASSADRGRSETQYF.

This clone was picked up one time. V gene TRBV6-5 combines with J gene TRBJ2-4; a weak D match, TRBD2 (5 bases). The CDR3 spans 16 residues. From germline, CDR1 is MNHEY and CDR2 SVGAGI. Trimming took 0 bases from V and 0 from J, leaving 9 bases between them. CDR3 coding DNA: TGTGCCAGCAGTTACTCGCCGGGATTAGCCAAAAACATTCAGTACTTC. The encoded protein is CASSYSPGLAKNIQYF.

This sequence joins TRBV7-2 and TRBJ2-7; D is ambiguous. This CDR3 spans 14 amino acids. The V end was cut by 2 bases, the J end by 6 bases, with 14 bases between. CDR1 SGHTA and CDR2 FQGNSA come from the germline V gene. In DNA form, the CDR3 reads TGTGCCAGCAGCTTACGAGTTCCGTATGGCGAGCAGTACTTC. Translated, it gives CASSLRVPYGEQYF. Drawing the rest from reference TRBV7-2 and TRBJ2-7, the complete variable domain is GAGVSQSPSNKVTEKGKDVELRCDPISGHTALYWYRQSLGQGLEFLIYFQGNSAPDKSGLPSDRFSAERTGGSVSTLTIQRTQQEDSAVYLCASSLRVPYGEQYFGPGTRLTVT.

V gene TRBV5-1 combines with J gene TRBJ2-3; a possible D gene is TRBD2 (5 bases). Germline CDR1 SGHRS, CDR2 YFSETQ. CDR3 length: 14 amino acids. V was clipped by 0 bases and J by 6 bases, with 11 bases between them. The CDR3: CASSLGGRGDTQYF. Here the CDR3 DNA reads TGCGCCAGCAGCTTGGGAGGAAGAGGGGATACGCAGTATTTT.

This clone came up once. The chain uses TRBV29-1 and TRBJ1-2, with a tentative D call TRBD1 (5 bases). The germline V gene encodes CDR1 SQVTM and CDR2 ANQGSEA. The CDR3 is made up of 14 amino acids. Trimming removed 7 bases from V and 2 bases from J, with 17 bases in between. The CDR3 bases are TGCAGCGGTCCCAGGGCAGGGTCAAACTATGGCTACACCTTC. It encodes CSGPRAGSNYGYTF.

The rearrangement links TRBV10-1 to TRBJ2-1; TRBD2 matches 15 bases. This CDR3 is 17 amino acids long. Trimming took 7 bases from V and 6 from J; bases not matched to a gene: 10. The V gene's germline CDR1 is WNHNN and CDR2 SYGVQD (reference sequence). CDR3 in DNA: TGCGCCAGCACCGGGACTAGCGGGAGGTTCAAGGGCAATGAGCAGTTCTTC. It codes for CASTGTSGRFKGNEQFF.

J is TRBJ2-3 and V is TRBV2; D may be TRBD1 (6 bases). V lost 4 bases to trimming and J lost 4 bases, with 9 bases between them. CDR1 and CDR2 from the germline V gene are SNHLY and FYNNEI. This CDR3 region has 13 residues. The CDR3 is CASSVTGPDTQYF. CDR3 sequence (DNA): TGTGCCAGCAGTGTTACAGGGCCAGATACGCAGTATTTT.

This chain connects TRBV7-2 to TRBJ1-3; 7 bases match TRBD1. Germline values: CDR1 SGHTA, CDR2 FQGNSA. After removal of 4 bases from V and 5 bases from J, the junction contained 2 bases not matched to a gene. The CDR3 loop spans 13 amino acids. The CDR3 bases are TGTGCCAGCAGCTCGGACAGGAGAAACACCATATATTTT. Its protein is CASSSDRRNTIYF.

This chain uses TRBV4-2 with TRBJ2-7; 10 bases agree with TRBD2. V trimming: 3 bases; J trimming: 2 bases; junction bases outside the gene matches: 4. This CDR3 spans 15 amino acids. Germline assignment: CDR1 LGHNA and CDR2 YNFKEQ. CDR3 sequence reads: CASSHQAGGPYEQYF. Here the CDR3 DNA reads TGTGCCAGCAGCCACCAAGCGGGAGGGCCCTACGAGCAGTACTTC.

The chain has TRBV5-1 and TRBJ1-1, with no clear D. Trimming removed 0 bases at V and 1 base at J, with 16 bases between. Germline V gene sequence: CDR1 SGHRS, CDR2 YFSETQ. There are 17 residues in the CDR3. CDR3 DNA sequence: TGCGCCAGCAGCTTGGGTCTTCCTAGATTGAAGAACACTGAAGCTTTCTTT. The encoded protein is CASSLGLPRLKNTEAFF.

This chain connects TRBV27 to TRBJ1-2, with no clear D. Germline lookup yields CDR1 MNHEY and CDR2 SMNVEV (reference sequence). There are 13 residues in the CDR3. Trimming stripped 4 bases from V and 4 bases from J, with 10 bases between. The CDR3 reads CASSSRGSYGYTF. The CDR3 region has the DNA TGTGCCAGCAGTTCCCGCGGCAGCTATGGCTACACCTTC.

As to this clone: The junction shows a germline mismatch at one end, possibly a read error. The J gene is TRBJ2-7, the V gene TRBV29-1, with D perhaps matching TRBD1 (6 bases). The CDR3 runs 14 residues. The germline V gene encodes CDR1 SQVTM and CDR2 ANQGSEA. CDR3 sequence (DNA): TGCAGCGTTGACCCGGGCAGGGGCCTATACGGGCAGTACTTC. Translating it yields CSVDPGRGLYGQYF.

The V call is TRBV7-6, the J call TRBJ2-1; TRBD2 agrees at 13 bases. The V segment lost 5 bases and the J segment 9 bases; nucleotides outside the gene matches: 13. CDR3 length equals 17 residues. Per germline, CDR1 SGHVS and CDR2 FNYEAQ. Here the CDR3 DNA reads TGTGCCAGCAGCCCCCGGAGACTAGCGGGAGGCCGCGGTGAGCAGTTCTTC. As protein: CASSPRRLAGGRGEQFF.

V is TRBV11-3 and J is TRBJ1-6; D is unresolved. The V gene's germline CDR1 is SGHNT and CDR2 YENEEA. The CDR3 length is 13 residues. V was trimmed by 0 bases and J by 8 bases, leaving 5 bases between them. CDR3 loop: CASSLDRDSPLHF. CDR3 DNA sequence: TGTGCCAGCAGCTTAGATCGGGATTCACCCCTCCACTTT.

V gene TRBV5-1 combines with J gene TRBJ1-2; D is uncertain. With 2 bases removed from V and 0 bases from J, the gap between germline ends came to 11 bases. Germline values: CDR1 SGHRS, CDR2 YFSETQ. The CDR3 runs 15 residues. For the CDR3, the DNA is TGCGCCAGCAGCTTATCAGTGGTCGCTAACTATGGCTACACCTTC. Protein product: CASSLSVVANYGYTF.

V and J are TRBV29-1 and TRBJ1-1, with 9 bases identical to TRBD1. This CDR3 has 14 residues. Germline-derived CDR1 and CDR2 are SQVTM and ANQGSEA. Trimming at V came to 4 bases and at J to 9 bases, leaving 12 bases not matched to a gene. In DNA, the CDR3 is TGCAGCGTTGCCGGTAGGACAGGGGCGGTTAAAGCTTTCTTT. This codes for CSVAGRTGAVKAFF.

A few counts support this clone. The chain recombines TRBV15 with TRBJ2-1; D unclear. V gave up 3 bases and J gave up 2 bases, with 5 bases separating them. Germline assignment: CDR1 LNHNV and CDR2 YYDKDF (reference sequence). The CDR3 spans 13 residues. CDR3 loop: CATSSTAYNEQFF. The CDR3 DNA reads as TGTGCCACCAGCAGCACGGCCTACAATGAGCAGTTCTTC.

The chain joins TRBV5-5 to TRBJ2-1, with TRBD2 identical over 11 bases. Germline CDR1 and CDR2: SGHKS and YYEKEE (reference sequence). The CDR3 runs to 17 residues. The junction had 11 bases not matched to a gene; V was cut back by 5 bases and J by 4 bases. CDR3 nucleotides: TGTGCCAGCAGTTGGGGCCTAGCGGGGGGCCTTTACAATGAGCAGTTCTTC. It codes for CASSWGLAGGLYNEQFF.

V gene TRBV5-1 combines with J gene TRBJ2-6; TRBD1 might be the D (5 bases). This CDR3 comprises 15 residues. Trimming removed 1 base from V and 4 bases from J, with 9 bases in between. The germline V gene encodes CDR1 SGHRS and CDR2 YFSETQ. The CDR3 loop reads CASSLRGSGANVLTF. As DNA, the CDR3 is TGCGCCAGCAGCTTGAGGGGCTCCGGGGCCAACGTCCTGACTTTC.

V usage is TRBV25-1 and J usage is TRBJ1-4; 8 positions agree with TRBD1. The CDR3 length is 15 residues. In germline, CDR1 is MGHDK, CDR2 SYGVNS. With 1 base clipped from V and 8 bases from J, the junction kept 6 bases outside the gene matches. DNA of the CDR3: TGTGCCAGCAGTGAATCCCAGGGGGCGGGCGAAAAACTGTTTTTT. It is translated as CASSESQGAGEKLFF. Complete variable domain (other parts from reference TRBV25-1 and TRBJ1-4): EADIYQTPRYLVIGTGKKITLECSQTMGHDKMYWYQQDPGMELHLIHYSYGVNSTEKGDLSSESTVSRIRTEHFPLTLESARPSHTSQYLCASSESQGAGEKLFFGSGTQLSVL.

The gene calls are TRBV7-9 and TRBJ1-2; 7 bases agree with TRBD1. V lost 2 bases and J lost 8; bases outside the gene matches: 14. The CDR3 has 16 residues. Per germline, CDR1 SEHNR and CDR2 FQNEAQ (reference sequence). In DNA form, the CDR3 reads TGTGCCAGCAGCTTACAAATGCAGGGGGGATCTGAAGGCTACACCTTC. It encodes CASSLQMQGGSEGYTF.

A single count supports this clone. The chain joins TRBV5-1 to TRBJ2-7; 12 bases are a match to TRBD1. The CDR3 spans 14 residues. Germline V CDR1 and CDR2: SGHRS, YFSETQ. J gave up 6 bases and V 2 bases, and 3 bases lay outside the gene matches. CDR3 nucleotide sequence: TGCGCCAGCAGCTTTCGGGACAGGGGGCTCGAGCAGTACTTC. Amino acids: CASSFRDRGLEQYF.

The chain uses TRBV27 and TRBJ2-2; 7 bases fit TRBD1. Germline loops: CDR1 MNHEY, CDR2 SMNVEV (reference sequence). CDR3 length: 11 amino acids. V lost 7 bases to trimming and J lost 9 bases; unmatched junction nucleotides: 2. The CDR3 is CASKGAWELFF. The CDR3 nucleotides read TGTGCCAGCAAGGGGGCCTGGGAGCTGTTTTTT.

The gene calls are TRBV29-1 and TRBJ2-5; 7 bases agree with TRBD2. Germline assignment: CDR1 SQVTM and CDR2 ANQGSEA. The CDR3 is 12 residues long. The ends lost 5 bases at V and 7 bases at J; junction bases unmatched: 7. For the CDR3, the DNA is TGCAGCGTTCAGGGAGGGTACGGGACCCAGTACTTC. The encoded protein is CSVQGGYGTQYF.

J is TRBJ2-1 and V is TRBV11-1; D perhaps matches TRBD2 (5 bases). Looked up from germline, CDR1 is SGHAT and CDR2 is FQDESV (reference sequence). Trimming pared 4 bases from V and 8 bases from J, leaving 15 bases between. The CDR3 is 14 amino acids. DNA for the CDR3: TGTGCCAGCAGCTCAGCCCCTAGCTCCTATGAGCAGTTCTTC. Translating it yields CASSSAPSSYEQFF.

J is TRBJ2-3 and V is TRBV11-2; TRBD2 agrees at 9 bases. Germline V lookup: CDR1 SGHAT, CDR2 FQNNGV. CDR3 length: 15 amino acids. Trimming removed 0 bases from V and 11 bases from J; junction bases left unmatched: 9. In DNA form, the CDR3 reads TGTGCCAGCAGCTTAGATGGACTAGCGACTCGAGAGCAGTATTTT. Its protein is CASSLDGLATREQYF. Full variable domain (missing parts from reference TRBV11-2 and TRBJ2-3): EAGVAQSPRYKIIEKRQSVAFWCNPISGHATLYWYQQILGQGPKLLIQFQNNGVVDDSQLPKDRFSAERLKGVDSTLKIQPAKLEDSAVYLCASSLDGLATREQYFGPGTRLTVL.

The V call is TRBV15, the J call TRBJ2-5; the D gene is possibly TRBD2 (6 bases). Germline CDR1 LNHNV, CDR2 YYDKDF (reference sequence). The CDR3 totals 13 residues. V dropped 5 bases and J dropped 9 bases, with 16 bases sitting between them. The CDR3 coding sequence is TGTGCCACCAGCGGGGGACTCTACGGGGCCCAGTACTTC. Translation: CATSGGLYGAQYF.

This clone was recorded only once. This chain uses TRBV6-6 with TRBJ1-1; 7 bases line up with TRBD1. Germline CDR1 is MNHNY and CDR2 is SVGAGI (reference sequence). Losses at the gene ends were 2 bases for V and 6 bases for J; bases not matched to a gene: 6. CDR3 length: 14 amino acids. The CDR3 region is CASSYQHQGAEAFF. CDR3 bases: TGTGCCAGCAGTTACCAGCACCAGGGGGCTGAAGCTTTCTTT.

The rearrangement uses TRBV7-2 and TRBJ1-2; TRBD1 agrees at 7 bases. Germline CDR1 SGHTA, CDR2 FQGNSA. V gave up 6 bases and J gave up 1 base; unmatched junction bases: 11. The CDR3 consists of 16 residues. This CDR3 is CASRGSQGGLNYGYTF. Written as DNA, the CDR3 is TGTGCCAGCAGGGGGTCTCAAGGGGGCCTTAACTATGGCTACACCTTC.

The V call is TRBV6-6, the J call TRBJ1-1; D unresolved. The V end lost 2 bases, the J end lost 5 bases, and 9 bases lay between the germline ends. CDR1 is MNHNY, CDR2 SVGAGI, per germline (reference sequence). The length of the CDR3 is 13 residues. The CDR3 coding sequence is TGTGCCAGCAGTTACCGAGGTGAAACTGAAGCTTTCTTT. Protein: CASSYRGETEAFF.